This T cell receptor (beta chain) was observed in a study of cytomegalovirus exposure and HLA in healthy donors (dated by TCRdb to the late 2010s). A note on the overall study: An earlier analysis of several hundred of the donors reported about 260 Gb of sequence data and 117 million unique TCR beta sequences obtained from some 200 million T cells. Class I and class II HLA loci were covered by the typing at four-digit resolution. The T cell repertoires of some 700 subjects were profiled by immunosequencing and related to cytomegalovirus serostatus. Every repertoire in the discovery cohort had been generated on one and the same sequencing platform. In a later analysis, previously published TCR beta repertoires from hundreds of donors were re-analyzed and high-resolution HLA genotyping was added so that TCR occurrence patterns could be studied. An early release covering 550 to 650 HLA-typed donors comprised about 300 gigabases of sequencing data and 65 million to 100 million unique TCR sequences. In the later analysis, no new phenotypic data were used to find candidate immune exposures; instead, reliance was placed on TCR beta sequences and their occurrence across donors. Of the approximately 400 genotyped donors, 65% to 90% fell in the genetic ancestry cluster associated with self-reported Caucasian donors. An earlier analysis of some 500 of the donors applied high-throughput TCR beta sequencing to assess whether each TCR beta V gene segment acted as functional or pseudogenic. A later genetic analysis took genome-wide SNP genotypes for about 55% of the roughly 700 donors and used that subset as a discovery cohort. The study aimed to test whether signatures of past pathogen exposure could be identified by cataloging public T cell receptors. The study combined high-throughput TCR immunosequencing, statistical association of individual TCRs with disease status, and machine learning to predict cytomegalovirus infection status. The number of typed donors differed by locus: about 620-640 for A, B, C, DRB1 and DQB1; some 500 for DQA1; over 600 for DPA1; and some 470 for DPB1. Besides the first cohort of about 730 subjects, a separate validation cohort made up of roughly 120 different subjects was used. Donor age, sex, ethnicity and CMV serostatus were compiled alongside the repertoire data. Across around 400 genotyped donors of the cohort, an average of approximately 200,000 unique TCR beta nucleotide sequences per donor were sequenced, and about a sixth of those sequences were non-productive. Because of strong linkage in the cohort, 4 to 6 DR-DQ haplotypes were treated as single units for association and clustering.

The library was generated by the immunoSEQ multiplex PCR assay. For the multiplex PCR, a mixture combining 60 forward primers for TCR Vbeta segments and 13 reverse primers for TCR Jbeta segments was used. The CDR3 region of rearranged TCR beta genes was amplified from genomic DNA by a multiplex PCR assay. The Illumina HiSeq System was used to sequence the amplified TCR beta libraries as 87-base-pair reads. The paper's data handling went like this. A later analysis counted around 72 million unique TCR beta chains across the 640 or so repertoires, and some 11 million of these chains were shared by at least two donors. To remove PCR and sequencing errors, raw reads were error-corrected and collapsed into unique sequences using a nearest-neighbor algorithm that merged closely related sequences. V, D and J gene segments were assigned by aligning CDR3 sequences to IMGT reference sequences. For a sequence to be retained, at least a six-nucleotide match to both a V gene segment and a J gene segment was required. A rearrangement was called productive if the CDR3 had no stop codons and remained in frame with V and J, and every other rearrangement was called non-productive. CDR3 was defined according to IMGT convention as the region running from the second conserved V-encoded cysteine to the conserved J-encoded phenylalanine. Sequences without an unambiguous match to a single V gene segment were excluded from the earlier analysis of a few hundred of the donors. An earlier analysis of a few hundred of the donors called V segments functional above 56.7% productive rearrangements and segregating when the between-donor standard deviation exceeded 5%. A statistical classification framework was built to diagnose cytomegalovirus status from the catalog of TCR beta chain sequences. In a later analysis, V and J genes were assigned by comparing TCR nucleotide sequences against IMGT/GENE-DB human TR gene sequences. In a later analysis, CDR3 sequences and most-parsimonious VDJ recombination scenarios were assigned using the TCRdist pipeline. In a later analysis, each TCR beta chain was defined by its CDR3 amino acid sequence together with its V-gene family, and reads lacking a unique V-gene family were excluded. To address suspected cross-contamination and a sequencing artifact, a later analysis removed over 500 highly shared, low-generation-probability nucleotide sequences. In a later analysis, a clonal expansion index for each public chain was calculated from normalized within-repertoire ranks of inferred template counts. In a later analysis, generation probabilities were computed using a VDJ recombination model fitted to out-of-frame rearrangements, and the results were checked against IGoR. In a later analysis, TCR-TCR, TCR-HLA and TCR-CMV co-occurrence was scored with hypergeometric tests, and a repertoire-size bias correction was applied to TCR pairs. In a later analysis, false discovery rates were estimated by permuting HLA or CMV assignments 20 times. In a later analysis, co-occurring TCRs were grouped with DBSCAN, and TCRdist sequence similarity was added when clustering was performed within HLA-allele-positive subsets. Repertoires with fewer than 30,000 or more than 120,000 public chains, plus five repertoires with anomalous nucleotide sharing, were excluded from co-occurrence clustering. What TCRdb holds here is the immuneACCESS table cut down to in-frame rearrangements. Part of the clones is not present; checked against another copy, under half of the missing clones reflect an unresolved V gene, and the others are unexplained. Clonal size and the V and J genes are those of that table, whereas D and trimming came from the DNA. This sample gives a few hundred thousand clones in total; about 83% of them show up just once. The ten largest clones represent roughly 1.3% of the sample.

Broader findings and caveats from the paper: While some public TCRs were present in many individuals, most TCR sequences turned up only very rarely across donors. Several of the top co-occurrence clusters appeared to be linked to parvovirus B19, influenza, CMV and Epstein-Barr virus, according to a later analysis. When HLA alleles, especially DR and DQ, strongly co-occurred, TCR associations were difficult to assign to individual alleles. This cohort had only TCR beta chains sequenced, and the lack of alpha or paired-chain data limited which features could be detected. According to the authors, the approach could potentially be generalized to other disease states and immunological phenotypes. Three of the identified cytomegalovirus-associated TCR beta chains were confirmed in vitro to be specific for cytomegalovirus antigens. The study listed 150 to 200 TCR beta chains as associated with cytomegalovirus. In a later analysis, TCR association rates were found to vary across HLA loci, with the most associated TCRs seen for DRB1 alleles and the fewest for HLA-C alleles. In a later analysis, most CMV-associated TCR beta chains were found to appear HLA-restricted, with HLA associations seemingly driven largely by CMV exposure. In both the original and validation cohorts, the classifier was reported to diagnose cytomegalovirus status with high specificity and sensitivity. Because counts were too low, some 17 rarely observed V segments, including chromosome 9 orphons, were left out of the earlier analysis of 587 of the donors. In a later genetic analysis, fewer N-insertions in productive TCRs were reported among donors in an Asian-associated ancestry cluster than the roughly 700-donor mean. The presence/absence analyses assumed that sequencing depth was roughly uniform across donors, and that assumption may not be true. A further reported finding was that TCR beta sequences accurately predicted the HLA-A and HLA-B alleles for most subjects in the first cohort. A later analysis found that HLA-associated TCR beta chains were more clonally expanded and had lower generation probabilities than equally common non-associated chains. The 87-base-pair reads could not distinguish some IMGT-functional V segments, including TRBV6-2 and TRBV6-3, so those segments were excluded. A group of highly shared sequence variants was considered likely to be a technical artifact of the sequencing pipeline. A later analysis associated approximately 17,000 TCR beta sequences with specific HLA alleles at a false discovery rate of 0.05. V-gene and J-gene trimming of TCR beta chains was associated with a missense DCLRE1C variant in a later genetic analysis, and the association was replicated in an independent cohort. Because HLA typing was unavailable for some donors at each locus, only the typed subset was used in association tests. Correlated functional status among segregating V segments might reflect linkage disequilibrium, but an unknown experimental factor could not be ruled out. Immune exposure information for the cohort was limited to CMV serostatus. In an earlier analysis of more than 500 of the donors, most TCR beta V segments appeared in productive rearrangements about 87% or about 30% of the time, broadly matching IMGT annotations.

The table lists this clone with a count of one. Its binding antigen is unknown. Nothing much larger sits one base from this clone, and base qualities are not available. In total, roughly 670 healthy bone marrow donors made up the cohort. All cohort members were sampled while nominally healthy, although unrecorded immune exposures were likely present. The donor tested CMV seronegative, placing the donor among the 300 to 450 seronegative members of the cohort. A peripheral blood sample was collected from each donor, and TCR beta sequencing was performed on peripheral blood mononuclear cells. Genomic DNA was extracted from the blood cell samples with the Qiagen DNeasy Blood Extraction Kit. V has 5 bases trimmed and J has 3 bases trimmed; junction bases matching no gene number 10. From the cysteine up to the phenylalanine, the CDR3 has a length of 17 residues. The retained sequence is limited to the CDR3, 51 bases, with the frame set at the first base. The germline V gene yields SNHLY for CDR1 and FYNNEI for CDR2.

The sample taken for sequencing was PBMCs. The sequence was collected from a girl between 5 and 17 years old in good health and CMV-seronegative. The sequence is built from TRBV2 and TRBJ2-2; TRBD2 lines up with 9 middle nucleotides. The nucleotide sequence is TGTGCCAGCAGTTCCGCGTTGACTAGCGGCTACACCGGGGAGCTGTTTTTT. Translated, it reads CASSSALTSGYTGELFF.